This T cell receptor beta chain was recorded in a study of post-analysis software for immune sequencing data. Concerning this clonotype itself: Its antigen is as yet unknown.

Findings and limits, study-wide: Controls had significantly higher normalized Chao1 diversity than multiple sclerosis patients. Those samples that were prepared in the same batch co-clustered strongly by F measure. Included in a set of roughly five TRBV segments more frequent in patients than controls were TRBV5-6, TRBV5-1 and TRBV20-1.

This CDR3 comprises 13 residues. CDR1 is SGDLS, CDR2 YYNGEE, per germline. V trimming: 3 bases; J trimming: 3 bases; junction bases outside the gene matches: 1. Every TCR beta cDNA library bore unique molecular identifiers. There were roughly 1 to 11 million T cells, and around 460,000 cDNA molecules came from them. TCRdb recomputed calls from the PCR reads with MiXCR, one row per CDR3 protein. The sample lists a few hundred thousand distinct CDR3 sequences, approximately 45% occurring once. Sequenced: blood. This chain uses TRBV9 with TRBJ1-1; the match to TRBD1 covers 8 bases. The receptor's source is a girl under 18 with multiple sclerosis. CDR3 sequence: CASSAGGYTEAFF. CDR3 nucleotides: TGTGCCAGCAGCGCAGGGGGCTACACTGAAGCTTTCTTT.